This T cell receptor beta chain emerged from a study of blood T cell repertoires in COVID-19. Across the whole study: Donors in the United States, Italy and Spain gave samples during acute or convalescent COVID-19. Nucleic acid was either cDNA or gDNA, and it came from T cells, B-cell-depleted T cells, or PBMCs.

As originally analysed: From reference gene primer amplification, estimates of nucleated cell counts were derived. Repertoires were generated with immunoSEQ multiplex PCR, while TCRdb's copy carries only in-frame clones and drops some. For V, J and clone size, that table is used; D and trimming come from the DNA. The sample consists of fewer than 300,000 clones, about 87% of them appearing once. V shed 3 bases, J shed 2 bases, and the junction held 13 bases outside the gene matches. The CDR3 contains 19 residues. Germline CDR1 is KGHSH and CDR2 is LQKENI. Followed longitudinally, the Seattle patients had been enrolled during active infection.

The chain links TRBV18 to TRBJ2-3, with 11 nucleotides matching TRBD2. This TCR derives from a woman aged 45-65 years with COVID-19, enrolled during active disease. Sequences were obtained from peripheral blood. CDR3 amino acids: CASSPRPTSGSWDTDTQYF. The CDR3 region has the DNA TGTGCCAGCTCACCGCGCCCAACTAGCGGGAGCTGGGACACAGATACGCAGTATTTT.